Included here is one TCR beta chain sequence, with context. Sequencing used immunoSEQ multiplex PCR; TCRdb keeps in-frame clones, though not all of them. The table shows 200,000 to 250,000 clones, with approximately 80% occurring only once. The germline V gene encodes CDR1 KGHDR and CDR2 SFDVKD. The CDR3 length is 16 residues. Trimming cost V 1 base and J 10 bases; bases outside gene matches: 11. This record comes from a study of blood T cell repertoires in COVID-19. Study-level information: The United States, Italy and Spain were the sources of the acute and convalescent COVID-19 samples. T cells, B-cell-depleted T cells, or PBMCs provided the cDNA or gDNA that served as material.

The clonotype originates from a woman aged 18-35 years with acute or convalescent COVID-19. The chain combines TRBV24-1 with TRBJ2-1, with TRBD1 identical over 8 bases. What was sequenced was peripheral blood. Here the CDR3 reads CATSDFGRTGSEEQFF. The CDR3 DNA sequence: TGTGCCACCAGTGATTTTGGGAGGACAGGGTCGGAGGAGCAGTTCTTC.